This TCR beta chain was found in a study of CD8+ T cells in alopecia areata. General study results and limits: Scalp sequencing also captures normal skin's resident alphabeta T cells. Researchers report lesional scalp, most notably alopecia totalis/universalis, outstripped normal scalp in clonality.

The authors extracted RNA and reverse transcribed it into cDNA as the sequencing template. TCRdb's copy holds only in-frame clones and misses some; the assay was immunoSEQ multiplex PCR. The profile shows roughly 4,200 clones, approximately 71% of them singletons. Concerning this clone itself: Its target is unknown.

The CDR3 length is 11 residues. With 3 bases removed from V and 5 bases from J, the gap between germline ends came to 4 bases. Germline lookup yields CDR1 ENHRY and CDR2 SYGVKD. The specimen was skin. This receptor was obtained from a human donor in good health. V is TRBV10-3 and J is TRBJ2-5; no reliable D call. This chain's CDR3 is CAISEEETQYF. The DNA for the CDR3 is TGTGCCATCAGTGAAGAGGAGACCCAGTACTTC.